What follows is one T cell receptor beta chain and its context. The target of this receptor is not known. No much larger clone is present one base from it, and per-base qualities are unavailable. Data came from an Illumina HiSeq 2500. Quantitative 5'-RACE with molecular barcodes was the method used to prepare the TCR beta libraries. The study's own analysis went as follows. Disease-linked TCR variants were identified with a new computational method built on a probabilistic model of VDJ rearrangement. The public reads were quality trimmed at Q25 with fastp and then assembled into clones with MiXCR by TCRdb, keeping productive beta chains. Records with the same CDR3 protein are collapsed into one entry carrying the most frequent genes and DNA. These V and J calls rely on TCRdb rather than the paper's analysis. The sample includes about 500,000 distinct CDR3 sequences, with over 4% observed a single time. Roughly 3.5% of the sample is held by the ten biggest clonotypes.

CDR1 and CDR2 are drawn from the germline V gene: SNHLY, FYNNEI. V is cut back by 7 bases and J by 2 bases, with 6 bases in the junction unmatched. Including the terminal cysteine and phenylalanine, the CDR3 comprises 14 residues. The sequence is cut down to CDR3 DNA, 42 bases in frame from base 1. The data are from a study of CD8 T cells in ankylosing spondylitis (dated by TCRdb to the late 2010s). Regarding the research as a whole: T cell receptor beta repertoires were profiled in healthy donors and ankylosing spondylitis patients so that disease-linked TCR variants could be found. The whole study cohort included over a hundred healthy donors and roughly 24 ankylosing spondylitis patients. Samples of peripheral blood were taken, and for ankylosing spondylitis patients, synovial fluid was collected as well.

The investigation overall reported the following: Some motif variants were previously reported in synovial fluid and blood of reactive arthritis patients, suggesting common disease-initiation mechanisms. In peripheral blood, the disease-linked clones were found at relatively low frequencies and had a CD8+ phenotype. The disease-linked clones were reported as significantly enriched in matched synovial fluid samples from ankylosing spondylitis patients. Blood from ankylosing spondylitis patients appeared to be characterized by a TCR beta motif made up of several highly homologous amino acid variants.

The rearrangement combines TRBV2 with TRBJ2-7, and 9 junction bases match TRBD2. The origin of this receptor is a male donor with ankylosing spondylitis. The sample consisted of blood, either unsorted or a sorted T cell fraction (not recorded which). This receptor carries the CDR3 CASIGLARPYEQYF. At the DNA level, the sequence is TGTGCCAGCATTGGACTAGCGAGACCCTACGAGCAGTACTTC.